The table lists the clone carrying this TCR beta chain with a count of one. The data stem from a study of control samples from healthy donors and cancer patients. TCRdb's copy holds only in-frame clones and misses some; the assay was immunoSEQ multiplex PCR. The data contain around 150,000 clones, about 86% of them singletons. Germline CDR1 reads SGHTA; CDR2 reads FQGNSA. V lost 3 bases and J lost 6, with 3 bases in between. This CDR3 spans 12 amino acids. Source material: blood. The clonotype comes from a man aged 18 to 30 in good health. This sequence joins TRBV7-2 and TRBJ1-6; D remains ambiguous. This CDR3 is CASSFSNSPLHF. CDR3 DNA: TGTGCCAGCAGCTTCAGTAATTCACCCCTCCACTTT. The full variable domain, with the rest looked up from reference TRBV7-2 and TRBJ1-6, is GAGVSQSPSNKVTEKGKDVELRCDPISGHTALYWYRQSLGQGLEFLIYFQGNSAPDKSGLPSDRFSAERTGGSVSTLTIQRTQQEDSAVYLCASSFSNSPLHFGNGTRLTVT.